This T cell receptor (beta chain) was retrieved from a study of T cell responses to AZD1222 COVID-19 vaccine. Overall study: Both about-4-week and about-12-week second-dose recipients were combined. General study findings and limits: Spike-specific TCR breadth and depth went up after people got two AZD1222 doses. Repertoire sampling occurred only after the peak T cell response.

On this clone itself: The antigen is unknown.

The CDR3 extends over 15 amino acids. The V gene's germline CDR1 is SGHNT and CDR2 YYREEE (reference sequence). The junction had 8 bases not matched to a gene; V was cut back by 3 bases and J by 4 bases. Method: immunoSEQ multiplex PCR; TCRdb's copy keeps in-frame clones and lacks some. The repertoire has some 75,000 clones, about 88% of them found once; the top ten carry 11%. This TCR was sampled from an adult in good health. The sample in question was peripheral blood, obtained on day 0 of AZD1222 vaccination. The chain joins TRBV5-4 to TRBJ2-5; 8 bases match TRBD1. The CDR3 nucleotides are TGTGCCAGCAGCTCCGAACCAACAGGGGGAGAGACCCAGTACTTC. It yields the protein CASSSEPTGGETQYF. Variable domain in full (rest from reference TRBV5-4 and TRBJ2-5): ETGVTQSPTHLIKTRGQQVTLRCSSQSGHNTVSWYQQALGQGPQFIFQYYREEENGRGNFPPRFSGLQFPNYSSELNVNALELDDSALYLCASSSEPTGGETQYFGPGTRLLVL.